The 14 T cell receptor beta chains given below trace back to one sample, sequenced in a study of T cell clonality in common variable immunodeficiency. Assay: immunoSEQ multiplex PCR; the TCRdb copy retains only in-frame clones and omits some. This sample has under 30,000 clones, each found more than once. The sequenced material came from peripheral blood mononuclear cells. These receptors were taken from a person aged 18 to 75 in good health.

This clone was detected a few times. The CDR3 end is not reached by the read, which stops 3 residues before it; the germline J gene fills it in. This chain links TRBV6-2 or TRBV6-3 with TRBJ2-5; 8 bases line up with TRBD2. Germline CDR1 reads MNHEY; CDR2 reads SVGEGT. There are 15 residues in the CDR3. V was pared by 1 base and J by 4 bases, with 5 bases of the junction left unmatched. Partial CDR3 DNA: TGTGCCAGCAGTTACTGGACTAGCTGGGGAGAGACC. Its translation is CASSYWTSWGET. Given in full, the CDR3 is CASSYWTSWGETQYF.

The table lists this clone with many counts. The read terminates 3 residues before the CDR3 end, so the remaining end is supplied by the germline J gene. The chain combines TRBV7-8 with TRBJ1-4, with TRBD1 as a possible D gene (6 bases). The CDR3 runs 13 residues. Germline CDR1 reads SGHVS; CDR2 reads FQNEAQ. The CDR3 region is CASSFVGQTKLFF. CDR3 bases read: TGTGCCAGCAGCTTCGTTGGACAGACTAAA. The full variable domain, with the rest looked up from reference TRBV7-8 and TRBJ1-4, is GAGVSQSPRYKVAKRGQDVALRCDPISGHVSLFWYQQALGQGPEFLTYFQNEAQLDKSGLPSDRFFAERPEGSVSTLKIQRTQQEDSAVYLCASSFVGQTKLFFGSGTQLSVL.

There are many counts of this clone. The read comes to an end 3 residues before the CDR3 does, leaving the germline J gene to fill in the end. The chain employs TRBV7-3 and TRBJ2-5; D unresolved. The CDR3 totals 13 residues. With 1 base removed from V and 3 bases from J, the gap between germline ends came to 6 bases. Germline lookup yields CDR1 SGHTA and CDR2 FQGTGA. CDR3 residues: CASSLNLEETQYF. The sequenced CDR3 bases are TGTGCCAGCAGCTTAAATCTAGAAGAGACC. Supplemented by reference TRBV7-3 and TRBJ2-5, the full variable domain reads GAGVSQTPSNKVTEKGKYVELRCDPISGHTALYWYRQSLGQGPEFLIYFQGTGAADDSGLPNDRFFAVRPEGSVSTLKIQRTERGDSAVYLCASSLNLEETQYFGPGTRLLVL.

This clone showed up just a few times. From the germline J gene comes the end of the CDR3, since the read stops 3 residues before it. This sequence joins TRBV20-1 and TRBJ1-3; 8 bases match TRBD1. The CDR3 covers 15 residues. Germline V gives CDR1 DFQATT, CDR2 SNEGSKA (reference sequence). The CDR3 bases that were read are TGCAGTGCTAGAGATAGTAGCGGACAGGGCCCTCCC. This codes for CSARDSSGQGPP. The complete CDR3 protein is CSARDSSGQGPPIYF.

This clone showed up many times. The CDR3 here is CASSPDRVDNSPLHF. The sequenced CDR3 bases are TGCGCCAGCAGCCCGGACAGGGTAGATAATTCACCC. This chain connects TRBV5-1 to TRBJ1-6, with 8 positions matching TRBD1. The CDR3 extends 3 residues past the end of the read, so its final part is completed from the germline J gene. V trimming: 4 bases; J trimming: 5 bases; junction bases outside the gene matches: 5. This CDR3 is built from 15 residues. Germline assignment: CDR1 SGHRS and CDR2 YFSETQ.

For this clone: Read coverage stops 3 residues before the CDR3 terminus; the germline J gene supplies the remainder. V gene TRBV7-3 combines with J gene TRBJ1-2; a possible D gene is TRBD1 (5 bases). The CDR3 is 13 amino acids. Germline V gene sequence: CDR1 SGHTA, CDR2 FQGTGA. The sequenced part of the CDR3 DNA is TGTGCCAGCAGCGGAGGGCGGGGGGATACC. Translation: CASSGGRGDT. The CDR3, in full, reads CASSGGRGDTYTF.

This clone showed up just a few times. CDR3 DNA (partial): TGTGCCAGCACCCTCATGGCGGGGTTAGGTGGTGAAAAA. It is translated as CASTLMAGLGGEK. The complete CDR3 sequence is CASTLMAGLGGEKLFF. The V and J genes are TRBV6-2 or TRBV6-3 and TRBJ1-4, with D unclear. The DNA ends 3 residues before the CDR3 does, and the rest of the CDR3 is filled in from the germline J gene. Germline V gene data show CDR1 as MNHEY and CDR2 as SVGEGT. The CDR3 has 16 residues. Trimming stripped 7 bases from V and 7 bases from J, with 22 bases between.

This clone was recorded at least ten times. The observed sequence ends 3 residues before the CDR3 terminus, with the missing tail filled in from the germline J gene. The genes are TRBV5-1 and TRBJ1-6, with TRBD1 matching 7 bases. The germline CDR1 and CDR2 sequences are SGHRS and YFSETQ. The CDR3 consists of 15 residues. V was pared by 4 bases and J by 8 bases, with 9 bases of the junction left unmatched. The CDR3 here is CASSTTDRVHSPLHF. The sequenced part of the CDR3 DNA is TGCGCCAGCAGCACTACCGACAGGGTCCATTCACCC.

The sample holds many counts of this clone. The read falls 3 residues short of the CDR3 end, and the missing part is taken from the germline J gene. The rearrangement joins TRBV20-1 to TRBJ1-5, with D perhaps matching TRBD1 (5 bases). CDR1 DFQATT and CDR2 SNEGSKA come from the germline V gene (reference sequence). The CDR3 loop spans 16 amino acids. Trimming shortened V by 0 bases and J by 5 bases, and 17 bases separated the two germline ends. The CDR3 spells CSARDKSQGNYQPQHF. CDR3 bases read: TGCAGTGCTAGAGATAAGTCCCAGGGTAATTATCAGCCC.

This clone was observed at least ten times. The read falls 3 residues short of the CDR3 end, and the missing part is taken from the germline J gene. The chain links TRBV19 to TRBJ1-2; the match to TRBD1 covers 7 bases. This CDR3 region has 15 residues. Germline V CDR1 and CDR2: LNHDA, SQIVND (reference sequence). Incomplete CDR3 DNA: TGTGCCAGTAGTATTAGACAGGGAAGGAGTTACGGC. This gives the protein CASSIRQGRSYG. The whole CDR3 sequence reads CASSIRQGRSYGYTF.

This clone was detected many times. Sequencing ends 3 residues short of the CDR3 end; the germline J gene provides the rest. The J gene is TRBJ1-1, the V gene TRBV19; D may be TRBD1 (6 bases). Trimming pared 8 bases from V and 5 bases from J, leaving 18 bases between. From germline, CDR1 is LNHDA and CDR2 SQIVND (reference sequence). This CDR3 spans 14 amino acids. CDR3 region: CASEYVQGITEAFF. The DNA read from the CDR3 is TGTGCCAGTGAGTATGTACAGGGCATTACTGAA.

This clone has a count of ten or more. The CDR3 end is not reached by the read, which stops 3 residues before it; the germline J gene fills it in. The V call is TRBV19, the J call TRBJ2-2, with 7 bases matching TRBD1. The trim removed 4 bases at V and 7 bases at J, leaving 9 bases unmatched. Germline-derived CDR1 and CDR2 are LNHDA and SQIVND (reference sequence). The CDR3 covers 15 residues. The CDR3 region is CASSRRQGMVGELFF. CDR3 bases read: TGTGCCAGTAGTAGGCGACAGGGAATGGTCGGGGAG.

In this sample, this clone turned up many times. The DNA ends 3 residues before the CDR3 does, and the rest of the CDR3 is filled in from the germline J gene. The chain couples TRBV18 to TRBJ1-1; the D gene is possibly TRBD1 (5 bases). CDR3 length: 17 residues. Germline V gene data show CDR1 as KGHSH and CDR2 as LQKENI. V lost 4 bases, J lost 2 bases, and 20 bases lay in between. The sequenced part of the CDR3 DNA is TGTGCCAGCTCACAAACCGGGGGAGTGACTGAAAACACTGAA. It yields the protein CASSQTGGVTENTE. The entire CDR3 is CASSQTGGVTENTEAFF.

This clone appeared many times. The CDR3 is cut off 3 residues early in the read; its end comes from the germline J gene. The chain has TRBV7-7 and TRBJ2-3, with D uncertain. Germline CDR1 and CDR2: SSHAT and FNYEAQ (reference sequence). This CDR3 has 15 residues. V lost 1 base and J 5 bases, leaving 13 bases between the germline ends. The CDR3 DNA, read in part, is TGTGCCAGCAGCTTAGGGGCCCAGGTAGGAGATACG. Translated, it gives CASSLGAQVGDT. The CDR3 in full is CASSLGAQVGDTQYF.